This entry lists 16 T cell receptor beta chains sequenced from one sample in a study of T cells of healthy individuals. TCRdb passed the 5' RACE reads through MiXCR, listing each CDR3 protein once. Of fewer than 70,000 distinct CDR3 sequences listed, 14% to 15% are singletons. These receptors all come from a human donor in good health.

Only one count was recorded for this clonotype. The chain couples TRBV29-1 to TRBJ2-3; 9 bases match TRBD2. The CDR3 totals 15 residues. Germline CDR1 and CDR2: SQVTM and ANQGSEA. V shed 5 bases and J 2 bases; nucleotides not matched to a gene: 8. The DNA for the CDR3 is TGCAGCGTTTTGTTTCCTAGCGGGGACACAGATACGCAGTATTTT. The encoded protein is CSVLFPSGDTDTQYF.

The chain joins TRBV5-1 to TRBJ2-3, with TRBD2 identical over 10 bases. J was trimmed by 6 bases and V by 1 base; bases with no gene match: 8. Germline CDR1 is SGHRS and CDR2 is YFSETQ. CDR3 length: 16 amino acids. CDR3 amino acids: CASSLTSGAYSDTQYF. Written as DNA, the CDR3 is TGCGCCAGCAGCTTGACTAGCGGGGCGTATTCGGATACGCAGTATTTT. The complete variable domain, with remaining parts taken from reference TRBV5-1 and TRBJ2-3, reads KAGVTQTPRYLIKTRGQQVTLSCSPISGHRSVSWYQQTPGQGLQFLFEYFSETQRNKGNFPGRFSGRQFSNSRSEMNVSTLELGDSALYLCASSLTSGAYSDTQYFGPGTRLTVL.

This clonotype has a count of ten or more. The V gene is TRBV11-2, the J gene TRBJ1-2, with D unresolved. The CDR3 has 13 residues. The V end lost 1 base, the J end lost 4 bases, and 7 bases lay between the germline ends. Germline V gene sequence: CDR1 SGHAT, CDR2 FQNNGV. The CDR3 DNA is TGTGCCAGCAGCTTAGGAGACCGCTATGGCTACACCTTC. This encodes CASSLGDRYGYTF.

The table lists this clonotype with a few counts. This rearrangement joins TRBV12-3 or TRBV12-4 to TRBJ2-1; 8 positions agree with TRBD2. This CDR3 has 19 amino acids. The trim removed 2 bases at V and 4 bases at J, leaving 16 bases unmatched. CDR3 amino acids: CASSLIRLASTKGYNEQFF. Here the CDR3 DNA reads TGTGCCAGCAGTTTAATAAGACTAGCGAGCACAAAAGGATACAATGAGCAGTTCTTC.

V usage is TRBV4-3 and J usage is TRBJ2-2; D gene uncertain. CDR1 and CDR2 (germline): LGHNA, YSLEER. The V end lost 3 bases, the J end lost 0 bases, and 5 bases lay between the germline ends. The CDR3 is made up of 14 amino acids. CDR3 amino acids: CASSQLANTGELFF. The CDR3 DNA reads as TGCGCCAGCAGCCAGCTAGCGAACACCGGGGAGCTGTTTTTT.

The gene calls are TRBV29-1 and TRBJ2-2; 7 bases are a match to TRBD1. Germline CDR1 and CDR2: SQVTM and ANQGSEA. This CDR3 is 13 amino acids long. V was pared by 4 bases and J by 4 bases, with 3 bases of the junction left unmatched. The CDR3 loop is CSVGQGVTGELFF. CDR3 bases: TGCAGCGTTGGGCAGGGGGTCACCGGGGAGCTGTTTTTT.

This clonotype was seen a few times. The V call is TRBV7-2, the J call TRBJ1-2; no definite D call. This CDR3 comprises 15 residues. V dropped 1 base and J dropped 8 bases, with 17 bases sitting between them. Germline loops: CDR1 SGHTA, CDR2 FQGNSA. CDR3 region: CASSLGESLMGGYTF. CDR3 in DNA: TGTGCCAGCAGCTTAGGCGAGTCGTTGATGGGGGGCTACACCTTC. Full variable domain (outside the CDR3, taken from reference TRBV7-2 and TRBJ1-2): GAGVSQSPSNKVTEKGKDVELRCDPISGHTALYWYRQSLGQGLEFLIYFQGNSAPDKSGLPSDRFSAERTGGSVSTLTIQRTQQEDSAVYLCASSLGESLMGGYTFGSGTRLTVV.

This clonotype was counted only a few times. The chain employs TRBV6-5 and TRBJ2-3, with unresolved D. Germline V CDR1 and CDR2: MNHEY, SVGAGI. The CDR3 length is 15 residues. Trimming left V 0 bases short and J 2 bases short, with 9 bases between. The CDR3 bases are TGTGCCAGCAGTTACTCTCCCTCTTTCACAGATACGCAGTATTTT. It encodes CASSYSPSFTDTQYF.

There are many counts of this clonotype. The J gene is TRBJ1-1, the V gene TRBV25-1; no firm D call. The V end lost 7 bases, the J end lost 5 bases, and 14 bases lay between the germline ends. The germline V gene has CDR1 MGHDK and CDR2 SYGVNS. The CDR3 runs 13 residues. The CDR3 loop is CASTNAVVTEAFF. CDR3 sequence (DNA): TGTGCCAGCACTAACGCGGTGGTGACTGAAGCTTTCTTT.

This clonotype appeared a single time. The chain links TRBV7-2 to TRBJ2-1; 9 nucleotides align to TRBD1. V lost 5 bases to trimming and J lost 8 bases; unmatched junction nucleotides: 10. CDR3 length equals 15 residues. CDR1 SGHTA and CDR2 FQGNSA come from the germline V gene. CDR3 coding DNA: TGTGCCAGCAGCCAAGCCCGGACAGGGGCGGATGAGCAGTTCTTC. As protein: CASSQARTGADEQFF.

This clonotype has ten or more counts. The chain joins TRBV5-1 to TRBJ1-2; TRBD1 might be the D (5 bases). There are 14 residues in the CDR3. Trimming shortened V by 3 bases and J by 6 bases, and 15 bases separated the two germline ends. Germline CDR1 is SGHRS and CDR2 is YFSETQ. The CDR3 DNA reads TGCGCCAGCAGCTCATTCGACAGAGTGAATGGCTACACCTTC. Protein product: CASSSFDRVNGYTF.

This clonotype came up many times. This chain links TRBV27 with TRBJ1-1, with 9 nucleotides matching TRBD1. With 8 bases clipped from V and 5 bases from J, the junction kept 6 bases outside the gene matches. Germline V lookup: CDR1 MNHEY, CDR2 SMNVEV (reference sequence). CDR3 size: 13 residues. CDR3 loop: CASGDRGRTEAFF. CDR3 in DNA: TGTGCCAGCGGCGACAGGGGGAGGACTGAAGCTTTCTTT.

This sequence joins TRBV4-1 and TRBJ1-4, with TRBD1 matching over 8 bases. The V and J ends lost 6 bases and 4 bases, in that order; junction bases with no gene match: 4. This CDR3 is 14 amino acids long. Germline-derived CDR1 and CDR2 are MGHRA and YSYEKL. CDR3 DNA sequence: TGCGCCAGCAGACTGGGACAGGTTAATGAAAAACTGTTTTTT. This encodes CASRLGQVNEKLFF.

This clonotype came up many times. This chain uses TRBV6-2 or TRBV6-3 with TRBJ2-3, with 8 nucleotides matching TRBD1. From germline, CDR1 is MNHEY and CDR2 SVGEGT. Trimming took 4 bases from V and 0 from J; bases not matched to a gene: 6. The CDR3 consists of 16 residues. The CDR3 region is CASSSQGQVSTDTQYF. Written as DNA, the CDR3 is TGTGCCAGCAGTTCTCAGGGACAGGTTAGCACAGATACGCAGTATTTT.

The chain combines TRBV24-1 with TRBJ2-1; tentatively, D is TRBD1 or TRBD2 (5 bases each). Between the trimmed V and J ends, which lost 10 bases and 9 bases, there was a span of 21 bases. The CDR3 totals 14 residues. Germline CDR1 is KGHDR and CDR2 is SFDVKD. CDR3 bases: TGTGCCACTCAAACCGGGACCCCGAAAGGTGAGCAGTTCTTC. This codes for CATQTGTPKGEQFF.

The chain links TRBV20-1 to TRBJ2-7; weak D call: TRBD2 (7 bases). The length of the CDR3 is 13 residues. Germline CDR1 and CDR2: DFQATT and SNEGSKA (reference sequence). V gave up 5 bases and J gave up 4 bases, with 15 bases separating them. CDR3 protein: CSAWGGPLYEQYF. In nucleotides, the CDR3 is TGCAGTGCTTGGGGGGGGCCATTGTACGAGCAGTACTTC.